A selection of T cell receptor beta chains follows, all from one sample in a study of CD8 T cells in ankylosing spondylitis. MiXCR, run by TCRdb on the 5' RACE reads, gives a single entry per CDR3 protein. The sample gives approximately 25,000 distinct CDR3 sequences, around a sixth of which show up once; 25% to 30% is in the top ten. Source material: blood. These receptors were taken from a male donor with ankylosing spondylitis or in good health (not recorded which). Both conserved end residues are part of each CDR3. Each record gives: clone size, D gene, J gene, V gene, CDR3 DNA, CDR3 protein. The D gene is left open where the match is weak. Expanded clones are given a class, and other clones once, few, many or no size at all.

>many|.|TRBJ1-1|TRBV20-1
TGCAGTGCTAGAGATTCGGCTGAAGCTTTCTTT
CSARDSAEAFF
>large|.|TRBJ1-1|TRBV7-9
TGTGCCAGCAGCTTAGCGGAGGGGATGAACACTGAAGCTTTCTTT
CASSLAEGMNTEAFF
>few|.|TRBJ1-4|TRBV28
TGTGCCAGCAGTTTAACGGCAGAAGGCAATGAAAAACTGTTTTTT
CASSLTAEGNEKLFF
>.|TRBD2|TRBJ2-1|TRBV27
TGTGCCAGCACTGAACGGGGGGACTATCTCAATGAGCAGTTCTTC
CASTERGDYLNEQFF
>.|.|TRBJ2-1|TRBV4-1
TGCGCCAGCAGCCAGGTCCCCACCCTACGGGGGCTAGGTGAGCAGTTCTTC
CASSQVPTLRGLGEQFF
>.|.|TRBJ1-3|TRBV4-3
TGCGCCAGCAGCCAAAGTCATGCTGGAAACACCATATATTTT
CASSQSHAGNTIYF
>many|TRBD1|TRBJ1-1|TRBV5-1
TGCGCCAGCAGACCTCGACAGGGGACGATGAACACTGAAGCTTTCTTT
CASRPRQGTMNTEAFF
>many|.|TRBJ2-1|TRBV27
TGTGCCAGCAGGCTAGGGGGTAGCTCCTACAATGAGCAGTTCTTC
CASRLGGSSYNEQFF
>few|.|TRBJ2-5|TRBV18
TGTGCCAGCTCACTGGGCCAGGTGGGGACCCAGTACTTC
CASSLGQVGTQYF
>.|.|TRBJ2-7|TRBV20-1
TGCAGTGCTAGAGGCGGAACCTACGAGCAGTACTTC
CSARGGTYEQYF
>few|.|TRBJ2-5|TRBV20-1
TGCAGTGCTTACGTGGGAGAGACCCAGTACTTC
CSAYVGETQYF
>few|.|TRBJ2-1|TRBV4-3
TGCGCCAGCAGCCAAGGTCTGCTAGCGAGTAATGAGCAGTTCTTC
CASSQGLLASNEQFF
>.|.|TRBJ2-7|TRBV5-6
TGTGCCAGCAGTTTTATCCGGTGGGACATACCTTACGAGCAGTACTTC
CASSFIRWDIPYEQYF
>many|TRBD1|TRBJ2-7|TRBV27
TGTGCCAGCAGACGGGGACAGGACCCTTCCTACGAGCAGTACTTC
CASRRGQDPSYEQYF
>many|TRBD1|TRBJ1-6|TRBV2
TGTGCCAGCAGTTCCGGGACAGTTAGATCACCCCTCCACTTT
CASSSGTVRSPLHF